This T cell receptor beta chain appears in the sequencing data of a study of shared clonotypes between healthy human individuals. Here immunoSEQ multiplex PCR was the method, and the copy in TCRdb shows in-frame clones only, minus some. The repertoire consists of under 750,000 clones, with around 77% occurring once and the leading ten covering more than 1.5%. General study findings and limits: In a few donors, around 5.5% of naive CD4 clonotypes appeared in common. Sampling covered nothing but blood. Tissue TCR repertoires likely differ from those found in blood.

The V segment lost 8 bases and the J segment 3 bases; nucleotides outside the gene matches: 16. Germline CDR1 is SNHLY and CDR2 is FYNNEI. The CDR3 is 16 residues long. About this clone: Its antigen is not identified.

The TCR originated in a woman between 25 and 40 years old in good health. Sequenced sample: memory CD4+ T cells sorted from blood. Described subset: CD45RA-negative fraction. The rearrangement joins TRBV2 to TRBJ2-7; TRBD2 matches 7 bases. The CDR3 sequence is CASLPGGLAGFYEQYF. CDR3 in DNA: TGTGCCAGCCTCCCCGGTGGGTTAGCGGGCTTCTACGAGCAGTACTTC.